The entry below describes one T cell receptor beta chain. Its antigen remains unidentified. Each TCR beta cDNA library carried unique molecular identifiers. There were about 0.85 to 11 million T cells, and 450,000 to 550,000 cDNA molecules came from them. TCRdb re-called the PCR reads with MiXCR, one entry per CDR3 protein. The sample yields 700,000 to 900,000 distinct CDR3 sequences, 46% seen once. This CDR3 spans 16 amino acids. Trimming stripped 0 bases from V and 3 bases from J, with 15 bases between. CDR1 is DFQATT and CDR2 is SNEGSKA in the germline V gene (reference sequence). The data were taken from a study of post-analysis software for immune sequencing data. Study-wide points: People with multiple sclerosis had a significantly lower normalized Chao1 diversity than controls did. In patients, 4 to 6 TRBV segments were more frequent than in controls, with TRBV5-6, TRBV5-1 and TRBV20-1 among them.

The receptor was derived from a girl aged 5-17 years with multiple sclerosis. The sample was blood. The chain is built from TRBV20-1 and TRBJ2-4, with a weak D call TRBD1 (6 bases). The CDR3 DNA is TGCAGTGCTAGAGATGGGGGCCCTAGTGTCAAAAACATTCAGTACTTC. It is translated as CSARDGGPSVKNIQYF.